Below are 16 T cell receptor beta chains sequenced from a single sample in a study of OX40 agonist ivuxolimab in advanced cancers. The receptor library was made with the immunoSEQ multiplex PCR assay. This is the immuneACCESS table as TCRdb keeps it, with only in-frame sequences that have V and J called. A part of the clones is gone; compared with another copy, unresolved V genes explain less than half, and the rest is unexplained. The sample profile shows roughly 56,000 clones; roughly 83% of them were found once. In total, the top ten clones hold about 2.7% of the sample. Sample: CD4+ or CD8+ T cells sorted from blood, taken in a trial of the OX40 agonist ivuxolimab. Every receptor here comes from an adult with an advanced solid tumor such as melanoma, head and neck, liver or kidney cancer.

The chain links TRBV7-9 to TRBJ2-7, with a possible D match to TRBD1 (5 bases). Deletions cut 8 bases from V and 6 bases from J, with 17 bases between. Germline V CDR1 and CDR2: SEHNR, FQNEAQ (reference sequence). This CDR3 is built from 13 residues. CDR3 DNA sequence: TGTGCCAGCGTCGACAGAGAGCCATTCGAGCAGTACTTC. This gives the protein CASVDREPFEQYF.

V and J are TRBV5-5 and TRBJ2-7, with D unresolved. Germline V gene lookup returns CDR1 SGHKS and CDR2 YYEKEE (reference sequence). The CDR3 is made up of 16 amino acids. V lost 4 bases and J lost 5, with 22 bases in between. Here the CDR3 DNA reads TGTGCCAGCAGCCCCCGTCCCTATATTACGGATAACGAGCAGTACTTC. Its protein product is CASSPRPYITDNEQYF.

The gene calls are TRBV7-3 and TRBJ2-1; D assignment may be TRBD1 or TRBD2 (7 bases each). The length of the CDR3 is 16 residues. Germline values: CDR1 SGHTA, CDR2 FQGTGA. V was shortened by 5 bases and J by 7 bases, with 21 bases between the two germline ends. CDR3 DNA: TGTGCCAGCAGCCCCCAGGGAGGGGGCGCAATAAATGAGCAGTTCTTC. Protein sequence: CASSPQGGGAINEQFF.

The chain joins TRBV11-2 to TRBJ2-3; 9 bases map to TRBD2. The V gene end was trimmed by 5 bases and the J gene end by 10 bases; junction bases not matched to a gene: 13. In germline, CDR1 is SGHAT, CDR2 FQNNGV. The CDR3 has 15 amino acids. The CDR3 loop is CASSGSGGDVGPQYF. The CDR3, as DNA: TGTGCCAGCAGCGGTAGCGGGGGAGACGTCGGCCCGCAGTATTTT. Using reference TRBV11-2 and TRBJ2-3 for the parts outside the CDR3, the full variable domain is EAGVAQSPRYKIIEKRQSVAFWCNPISGHATLYWYQQILGQGPKLLIQFQNNGVVDDSQLPKDRFSAERLKGVDSTLKIQPAKLEDSAVYLCASSGSGGDVGPQYFGPGTRLTVL.

The chain carries TRBV2 and TRBJ2-3; a possible D gene is TRBD2 (5 bases). The CDR3 sequence is 14 residues long. V was cut by 7 bases and J by 5 bases, with 16 bases left in between. Looked up from germline, CDR1 is SNHLY and CDR2 is FYNNEI. The CDR3 loop is CASKEDWHIDTQYF. CDR3 DNA: TGTGCCAGCAAAGAGGACTGGCATATAGATACGCAGTATTTT.

This chain joins TRBV6-6 and TRBJ1-1, with D perhaps matching TRBD1 (6 bases). This CDR3 contains 13 residues. Germline assignment: CDR1 MNHNY and CDR2 SVGAGI (reference sequence). Deletions cut 5 bases from V and 0 bases from J, with 7 bases between. The CDR3 DNA reads TGTGCCAGCAGTCGGACAGTGAACACTGAAGCTTTCTTT. Protein sequence: CASSRTVNTEAFF.

V is TRBV28 and J is TRBJ2-2; 9 bases match TRBD2. Per the germline V gene, CDR1 is MDHEN and CDR2 is SYDVKM. The CDR3 has 14 residues. V was clipped by 5 bases and J by 9 bases; unmatched bases: 7. CDR3 loop: CASSEYAGGRELFF. The DNA for the CDR3 is TGTGCCAGCAGTGAATATGCGGGGGGGCGGGAGCTGTTTTTT.

The genes are TRBV18 and TRBJ1-1; D unresolved. The germline V gene has CDR1 KGHSH and CDR2 LQKENI. The CDR3 covers 13 residues. V lost 8 bases, J lost 2 bases, and 12 bases lay in between. CDR3 in amino acids: CASAAGSNTEAFF. The CDR3 DNA sequence: TGTGCCAGCGCTGCGGGGTCTAACACTGAAGCTTTCTTT.

This clone turned up a few times. This chain links TRBV28 with TRBJ2-5, with 10 bases aligning to TRBD2. Germline trimming cut 8 bases from V and 4 bases from J; bases unmatched to any gene: 7. This CDR3 has 14 amino acids. Germline-derived CDR1 and CDR2 are MDHEN and SYDVKM. The CDR3 nucleotides are TGTGCCAGCGGGGGGCTAGCGGGGGTAGAGACCCAGTACTTC. It is translated as CASGGLAGVETQYF.

This chain uses TRBV19 with TRBJ2-2, with 8 bases fitting TRBD1. Trimming at V came to 6 bases and at J to 3 bases, leaving 6 bases not matched to a gene. The CDR3 spans 15 residues. Germline V lookup: CDR1 LNHDA, CDR2 SQIVND (reference sequence). The CDR3 nucleotides are TGTGCCAGTAGACCTCACAGGGGGGACACCGGGGAGCTGTTTTTT. It translates to CASRPHRGDTGELFF.

The V and J genes are TRBV2 and TRBJ1-2; no clear D gene. In germline, CDR1 is SNHLY, CDR2 FYNNEI. Trimming took off 5 bases at V and 0 bases at J, with 10 bases between the two ends. The CDR3 totals 14 residues. The CDR3 region is CASSLPRANYGYTF. The DNA for the CDR3 is TGTGCCAGCAGTCTCCCCCGAGCTAACTATGGCTACACCTTC.

The chain recombines TRBV7-6 with TRBJ2-1, with 12 bases matching TRBD2. V shed 3 bases, J shed 8 bases, and the junction held 11 bases outside the gene matches. Germline loops: CDR1 SGHVS, CDR2 FNYEAQ. This CDR3 is 17 amino acids long. This chain's CDR3 is CASSFSPSGGARDEQFF. The CDR3 DNA reads TGTGCCAGCAGCTTTTCTCCTAGCGGGGGGGCCCGCGATGAGCAGTTCTTC. The whole variable domain, remainder taken from reference TRBV7-6 and TRBJ2-1, is GAGVSQSPRYKVTKRGQDVALRCDPISGHVSLYWYRQALGQGPEFLTYFNYEAQQDKSGLPNDRFSAERPEGSISTLTIQRTEQRDSAMYRCASSFSPSGGARDEQFFGPGTRLTVL.

This chain uses TRBV19 with TRBJ1-5; D is ambiguous. From germline, CDR1 is LNHDA and CDR2 SQIVND (reference sequence). V dropped 5 bases and J dropped 10 bases, with 21 bases sitting between them. CDR3 length equals 15 residues. The CDR3 reads CASSPLDGAGGPQHF. The CDR3 DNA sequence: TGTGCCAGTAGTCCCCTGGACGGAGCTGGAGGTCCCCAGCATTTT.

The rearrangement links TRBV15 to TRBJ2-2, with TRBD2 matching over 8 bases. CDR3 length equals 16 residues. V trimming: 1 base; J trimming: 7 bases; junction bases outside the gene matches: 8. The germline V gene encodes CDR1 LNHNV and CDR2 YYDKDF (reference sequence). The CDR3 DNA reads as TGTGCCACCAGCAGAGTTAACGGGGGGGCCTTCGGGGAGCTGTTTTTT. Residues: CATSRVNGGAFGELFF.

V gene TRBV6-1 combines with J gene TRBJ2-3; 11 bases align to TRBD2. The CDR3 contains 19 residues. Germline V gives CDR1 MNHNS, CDR2 SASEGT. Unmatched junction bases numbered 15, after V lost 1 base and J lost 6 bases. The chain's CDR3 is CASSEGRASGGSRMDTQYF. DNA for the CDR3: TGTGCCAGCAGTGAAGGTCGGGCTAGCGGGGGGTCCCGTATGGATACGCAGTATTTT.

The J gene is TRBJ2-5, the V gene TRBV27, with TRBD1 identical over 9 bases. Per the germline V gene, CDR1 is MNHEY and CDR2 is SMNVEV (reference sequence). V shed 9 bases, J shed 3 bases, and the junction held 5 bases outside the gene matches. CDR3 length: 13 residues. The CDR3 loop reads CASQRQGEETQYF. DNA for the CDR3: TGTGCCAGTCAAAGACAGGGGGAAGAGACCCAGTACTTC.